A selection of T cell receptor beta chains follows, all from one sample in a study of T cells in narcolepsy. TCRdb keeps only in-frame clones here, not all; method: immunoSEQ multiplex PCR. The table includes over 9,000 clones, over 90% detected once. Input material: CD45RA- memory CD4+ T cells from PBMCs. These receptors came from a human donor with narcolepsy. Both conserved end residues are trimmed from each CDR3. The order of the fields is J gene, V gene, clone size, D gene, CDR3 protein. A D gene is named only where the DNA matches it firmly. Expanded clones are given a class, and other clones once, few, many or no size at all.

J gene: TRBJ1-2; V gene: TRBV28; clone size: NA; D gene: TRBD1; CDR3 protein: ASSSTGVGTGQNYGYT
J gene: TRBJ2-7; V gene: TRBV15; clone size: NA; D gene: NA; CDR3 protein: ATSREYRVGAYEQY
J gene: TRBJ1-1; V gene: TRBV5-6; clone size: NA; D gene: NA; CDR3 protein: ASSLEAEAF
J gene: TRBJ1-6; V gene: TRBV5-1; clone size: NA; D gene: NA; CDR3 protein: ASSLREISNSPLH
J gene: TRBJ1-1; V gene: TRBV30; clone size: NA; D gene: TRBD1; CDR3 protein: AWSLLTGWATEAF
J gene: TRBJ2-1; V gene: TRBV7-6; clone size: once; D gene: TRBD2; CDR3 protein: ASSSPGGGLNEQF
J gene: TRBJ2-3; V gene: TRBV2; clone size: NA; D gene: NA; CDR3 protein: ASSYEPDTQY
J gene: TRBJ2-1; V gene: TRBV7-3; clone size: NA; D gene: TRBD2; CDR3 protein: ASSQGTSGNEQF
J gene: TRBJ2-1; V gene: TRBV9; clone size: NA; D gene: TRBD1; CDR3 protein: ASSPPGQGLDEQF
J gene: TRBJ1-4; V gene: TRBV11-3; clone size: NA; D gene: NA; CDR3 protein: ASSLTGSGAGEKLF
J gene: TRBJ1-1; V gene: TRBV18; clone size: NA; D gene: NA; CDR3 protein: ASSLQGVQGTEAF
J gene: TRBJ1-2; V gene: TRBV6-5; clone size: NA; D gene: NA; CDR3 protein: ASSEMGRQGYT
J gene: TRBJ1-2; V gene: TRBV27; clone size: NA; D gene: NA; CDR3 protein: ASRQNYGYT
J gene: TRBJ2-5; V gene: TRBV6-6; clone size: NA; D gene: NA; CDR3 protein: ASSDPRRSETQY
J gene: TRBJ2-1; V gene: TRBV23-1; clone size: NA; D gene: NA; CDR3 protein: ASSQSGRDIPYNEQF
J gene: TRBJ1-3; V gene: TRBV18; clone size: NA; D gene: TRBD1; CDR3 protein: ASSPTTGLGGNTIY
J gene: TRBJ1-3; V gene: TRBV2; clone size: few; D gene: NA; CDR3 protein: ASRQQTVSGNTIY
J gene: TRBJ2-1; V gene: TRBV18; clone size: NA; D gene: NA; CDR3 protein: ASSPVSSYNEQF
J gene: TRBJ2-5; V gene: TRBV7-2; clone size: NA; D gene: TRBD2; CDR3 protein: ASSLGPSGRGSQETQY
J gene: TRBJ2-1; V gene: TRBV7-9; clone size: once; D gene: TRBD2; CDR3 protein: ASSFPSGGQF
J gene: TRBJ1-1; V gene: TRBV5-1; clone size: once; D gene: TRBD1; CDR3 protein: ASSAAAGGSLVNTEAF
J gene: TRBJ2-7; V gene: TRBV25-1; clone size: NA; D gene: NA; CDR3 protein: ASSAHIPGEQY
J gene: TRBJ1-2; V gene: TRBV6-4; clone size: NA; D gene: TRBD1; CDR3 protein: ASSPRQGVYGYT
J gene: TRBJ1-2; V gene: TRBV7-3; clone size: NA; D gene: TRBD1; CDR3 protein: ASRKDPTGTGGYT
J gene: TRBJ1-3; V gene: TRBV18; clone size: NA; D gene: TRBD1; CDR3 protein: ASSPGQGKIGGNTIY
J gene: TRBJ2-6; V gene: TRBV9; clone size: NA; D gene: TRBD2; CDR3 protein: ASSALSGALADGANVLT